The entry that follows covers one TCR beta chain sequence. Its specificity is unknown. The sample belongs to a study of OX40 agonist ivuxolimab in advanced cancers. Study-level information: In this cohort, patients received ivuxolimab, an agonistic anti-OX40 (CD134) antibody. Cohort: 65% to 90% men, mean age around 60, aged roughly 23 to 90. Study-wide results and limits: Certain nonresponders likewise exhibited a low normalized T-cell clonal expansion.

Generated by immunoSEQ multiplex PCR, the TCRdb table keeps only in-frame clones and is missing some. The sample holds fewer than 85,000 clones, approximately 83% seen once. A history of autoimmune disease or systemic immunosuppression excluded patients. The sequencing here drew on CD4+ or CD8+ T cells sorted from blood, taken in a trial of the OX40 agonist ivuxolimab. The receptor was derived from an adult with an advanced solid tumor such as melanoma, head and neck, liver or kidney cancer.

CDR3 protein: CASRAGRVSTDTQYF. CDR3 DNA sequence: TGCGCCAGCAGAGCTGGACGGGTTAGCACAGATACGCAGTATTTT. The chain uses TRBV5-1 and TRBJ2-3; no reliable D call. Germline V gene sequence: CDR1 SGHRS, CDR2 YFSETQ. Deletions cut 5 bases from V and 0 bases from J, with 13 bases between. There are 15 residues in the CDR3. Full variable domain (rest looked up from reference TRBV5-1 and TRBJ2-3): KAGVTQTPRYLIKTRGQQVTLSCSPISGHRSVSWYQQTPGQGLQFLFEYFSETQRNKGNFPGRFSGRQFSNSRSEMNVSTLELGDSALYLCASRAGRVSTDTQYFGPGTRLTVL.